The 27 T cell receptor beta chains below were found in one sample sequenced in a study of low-dose radiotherapy and immunotherapy resistance in tumors. Alpha- and beta-chain coverage of first-strand cDNA came from TRAV- and TRBV-specific primers. It was with a constant-region primer and a V-primer adapter that TCRs were amplified over around 18 PCR cycles. TCRdb recomputed calls from the reads with MiXCR, one row per CDR3 protein. The data contain 64,000 or so distinct CDR3 sequences, less than 30% of them singletons. Specified time point: before trial treatment. This specimen was PBMCs, taken before treatment. The receptors originated from a male donor with rectosigmoid adenocarcinoma.

This clonotype was seen repeatedly, ten times or more. The chain recombines TRBV7-2 with TRBJ1-3; D remains ambiguous. The CDR3 spans 14 residues. Trimming left V 7 bases short and J 1 base short, with 11 bases between. CDR1 and CDR2 from the germline V gene are SGHTA and FQGNSA. Written as DNA, the CDR3 is TGTGCCAGCACCCTAACGATATCTGGAAACACCATATATTTT. It is translated as CASTLTISGNTIYF.

This clonotype was counted ten times or more. V is TRBV18 and J is TRBJ1-1; D gene unclear. The CDR3 covers 12 residues. V was shortened by 6 bases and J by 0 bases, with 5 bases between the two germline ends. Germline CDR1 reads KGHSH; CDR2 reads LQKENI. The CDR3 loop is CASSRMNTEAFF. The CDR3 DNA follows: TGTGCCAGCTCTCGGATGAACACTGAAGCTTTCTTT.

This clonotype was recorded at least ten times. The J gene is TRBJ2-7, the V gene TRBV5-1, with D perhaps assigned TRBD1 or TRBD2 (6 bases each). The germline CDR1 and CDR2 sequences are SGHRS and YFSETQ. Trimming stripped 0 bases from V and 2 bases from J, with 12 bases between. This CDR3 is built from 15 residues. CDR3 in DNA: TGCGCCAGCAGCTTGGTTATTGGGGGGCCCTACGAGCAGTACTTC. Translation gives CASSLVIGGPYEQYF.

This clonotype was observed at least ten times. The rearrangement links TRBV7-9 to TRBJ2-2, with D unresolved. Trimming left V 5 bases short and J 1 base short, with 5 bases between. The CDR3 loop spans 13 amino acids. CDR1 SEHNR and CDR2 FQNEAQ come from the germline V gene (reference sequence). CDR3 in DNA: TGTGCCAGCAGCCCGGGGAACACCGGGGAGCTGTTTTTT. The encoded protein is CASSPGNTGELFF.

This clonotype was counted between two and nine times. The rearrangement links TRBV27 to TRBJ2-5; D not resolved. The ends were cut back, 6 bases at V and 5 bases at J, with 10 bases in the middle. Germline V gene data show CDR1 as MNHEY and CDR2 as SMNVEV (reference sequence). The CDR3 consists of 12 residues. The CDR3: CASRRPGETQYF. The DNA of the CDR3 is TGTGCCAGCAGACGTCCCGGTGAGACCCAGTACTTC.

The V and J genes are TRBV28 and TRBJ2-7, with D tentatively TRBD1 (6 bases). This CDR3 is 16 amino acids long. V was clipped by 4 bases and J by 3 bases, with 19 bases between them. The germline V gene has CDR1 MDHEN and CDR2 SYDVKM. CDR3 nucleotides: TGTGCCAGCAGTTCCTTTCAGACAGGCGGAGACTACGAGCAGTACTTC. Translating it yields CASSSFQTGGDYEQYF.

This clonotype was counted ten times or more. This rearrangement joins TRBV12-3 or TRBV12-4 to TRBJ2-1; 10 positions agree with TRBD2. The junction had 6 bases not matched to a gene; V was cut back by 2 bases and J by 8 bases. The CDR3 spans 15 residues. CDR3 sequence (DNA): TGTGCCAGCAGTTTAAGTGCAGCGGGAGGGCATGAGCAGTTCTTC. It specifies CASSLSAAGGHEQFF.

The rearrangement uses TRBV21-1 and TRBJ2-2; TRBD2, the table's D call, lacks a check against the DNA. TRBV21-1 is a recognized pseudogene. The CDR3 has 14 amino acids. The CDR3 reads CAGETSRNAGELFF. The DNA of the CDR3 is TGTGCCGGGGAAACTAGCCGTAACGCCGGGGAGCTGTTTTTT.

The rearrangement joins TRBV7-8 to TRBJ2-4; D remains ambiguous. The V end lost 5 bases, the J end lost 10 bases, and 21 bases lay between the germline ends. This CDR3 has 15 amino acids. From germline, CDR1 is SGHVS and CDR2 FQNEAQ. As DNA, the CDR3 is TGTGCCAGCAGCCCTCGATCAGATGGTTACTCGATTCAGTACTTC. Amino acid sequence: CASSPRSDGYSIQYF.

This clonotype was detected ten times or more. The V gene is TRBV6-8, the J gene TRBJ1-2; D remains ambiguous. This CDR3 spans 18 amino acids. Germline lookup yields CDR1 MNHGY and CDR2 SAAAGT. V lost 5 bases, J lost 8 bases, and 30 bases lay in between. As DNA, the CDR3 is TGTGCCAGCAGTCCGCCCCAGAAATTGACGGGATATCGAATGGGCTACACCTTC. Encoded protein: CASSPPQKLTGYRMGYTF.

This clonotype is judged medium-sized. V usage is TRBV28 and J usage is TRBJ2-7; D not certain. Trimming cost V 3 bases and J 1 base, with 10 bases left between them. Germline CDR1 is MDHEN and CDR2 is SYDVKM. This CDR3 contains 14 residues. As DNA, the CDR3 is TGTGCCAGCAGTTTGGCCAGAGGTTCCTACGAGCAGTACTTC. Translation gives CASSLARGSYEQYF.

This clonotype was seen at least ten times. The rearrangement joins TRBV6-6 to TRBJ2-1; tentatively, D is TRBD2 (7 bases). The CDR3 contains 16 residues. CDR1 is MNHNY and CDR2 is SVGAGI in the germline V gene (reference sequence). V shed 0 bases and J shed 2 bases, with 11 bases lying between them. As DNA, the CDR3 is TGTGCCAGCAGTTACTCGCGGGGGCGGACCTACAATGAGCAGTTCTTC. Translating gives CASSYSRGRTYNEQFF.

This clonotype came up many times. The chain employs TRBV18 and TRBJ2-1; no reliable D call. Per the germline V gene, CDR1 is KGHSH and CDR2 is LQKENI. Trimming took off 3 bases at V and 4 bases at J, with 10 bases between the two ends. This CDR3 is 14 amino acids long. The CDR3 sequence is CASSPTSDYNEQFF. DNA of the CDR3: TGTGCCAGCTCACCTACTTCCGATTACAATGAGCAGTTCTTC.

Ten or more counts support this clonotype. This sequence joins TRBV5-1 and TRBJ2-3, with a possible D match to TRBD1 (6 bases). This CDR3 has 15 residues. Trimming pared 3 bases from V and 4 bases from J, leaving 15 bases between. Per germline, CDR1 SGHRS and CDR2 YFSETQ. DNA for the CDR3: TGCGCCAGCAGCTCGGGACACAGAAATCCAGATACGCAGTATTTT. Residues: CASSSGHRNPDTQYF. The full variable domain, completed using reference TRBV5-1 and TRBJ2-3, is KAGVTQTPRYLIKTRGQQVTLSCSPISGHRSVSWYQQTPGQGLQFLFEYFSETQRNKGNFPGRFSGRQFSNSRSEMNVSTLELGDSALYLCASSSGHRNPDTQYFGPGTRLTVL.

The table lists this clonotype with many counts. The chain carries TRBV14 and TRBJ1-6; D not certain. V was trimmed by 6 bases and J by 1 base, leaving 7 bases between them. The CDR3 covers 14 residues. CDR1 and CDR2 (germline): SGHDN, FVKESK. The CDR3 DNA reads TGTGCCAGCAGGAACCTGTCCTATAATTCACCCCTCCACTTT. Its translation is CASRNLSYNSPLHF.

The genes are TRBV28 and TRBJ1-3; possibly TRBD1 for D (5 bases). V dropped 3 bases and J dropped 4 bases, with 19 bases sitting between them. Germline V gene data show CDR1 as MDHEN and CDR2 as SYDVKM. The CDR3 contains 17 residues. CDR3 protein: CASSFVSPGTGGNTIYF. The CDR3 DNA sequence: TGTGCCAGCAGTTTTGTGTCGCCGGGGACGGGGGGAAACACCATATATTTT.

This clonotype was counted ten times or more. The CDR3 loop is CSADIDSYEQYF. The CDR3 region has the DNA TGCAGCGCTGATATCGACTCCTACGAGCAGTACTTC. The chain joins TRBV29-1 to TRBJ2-7; D not certain. Trimming left V 7 bases short and J 0 bases short, with 10 bases between. Germline V CDR1 and CDR2: SQVTM, ANQGSEA. This CDR3 has 12 amino acids.

Comments on this clonotype: The likely explanation is a read error, given a far larger clone one base away. The CDR3 bases are TGTGCCAGCAGTGCCGGGACTATCCGTACCGGGGAGCGGTTTTTT. This encodes CASSAGTIRTGERFF. V gene TRBV28 combines with J gene TRBJ2-2, with 7 bases matching TRBD2. CDR3 size: 15 residues. The germline gives CDR1 MDHEN, CDR2 SYDVKM. Supplemented by reference TRBV28 and TRBJ2-2, the full variable domain reads DVKVTQSSRYLVKRTGEKVFLECVQDMDHENMFWYRQDPGLGLRLIYFSYDVKMKEKGDIPEGYSVSREKKERFSLILESASTNQTSMYLCASSAGTIRTGERFFGEGSRLTVL.

This clonotype was counted many times. The chain combines TRBV7-2 with TRBJ1-4; perhaps TRBD1 as D (6 bases). V lost 1 base and J 8 bases, leaving 20 bases between the germline ends. The length of the CDR3 is 17 residues. CDR1 and CDR2 (germline): SGHTA, FQGNSA. The CDR3 DNA is TGTGCCAGCAGCTTAGGAGAAGGGCGAGGGGGATGGGAAAAACTGTTTTTT. Translating it yields CASSLGEGRGGWEKLFF.

This clonotype was observed at least ten times. J is TRBJ2-1 and V is TRBV2; 11 bases line up with TRBD1. After removal of 6 bases from V and 5 bases from J, the junction contained 6 bases not matched to a gene. Germline lookup yields CDR1 SNHLY and CDR2 FYNNEI. The CDR3 has 15 amino acids. This chain's CDR3 is CASRLGQGANNEQFF. CDR3 nucleotide sequence: TGTGCCAGCAGACTTGGACAGGGGGCGAACAATGAGCAGTTCTTC.

The table lists this clonotype with many counts. For the CDR3, the DNA is TGTGCCACCAGCAGAGAGAGTAGCTCTGGGGCCAACGTCCTGACTTTC. As protein: CATSRESSSGANVLTF. The chain couples TRBV15 to TRBJ2-6; D is undetermined. V was shortened by 0 bases and J by 0 bases, with 6 bases between the two germline ends. CDR1 and CDR2 from the germline V gene are LNHNV and YYDKDF (reference sequence). CDR3 length equals 16 residues.

In the case of this clonotype: A far larger clone is only one base removed, so a read error is likely. This chain links TRBV28 with TRBJ2-1; possibly TRBD1 for D (6 bases). CDR1 and CDR2 (germline): MDHEN, SYDVKM. CDR3 length equals 14 residues. V was cut by 10 bases and J by 10 bases, with 23 bases left in between. The CDR3 sequence: CATTEQGRTYEQFF. The DNA of the CDR3 is TGTGCCACCACGGAACAGGGAAGAACCTACGAGCAGTTCTTC.

This clonotype was detected ten times or more. The chain links TRBV29-1 to TRBJ2-3, with 7 positions matching TRBD1. CDR3 length: 20 residues. V shed 7 bases and J 4 bases; nucleotides not matched to a gene: 29. Germline CDR1 reads SQVTM; CDR2 reads ANQGSEA. DNA for the CDR3: TGCAGCGCCTCTTTAGCACAGGGGAACAATCAACGTTGGCCCGCAGATACGCAGTATTTT. Its translation is CSASLAQGNNQRWPADTQYF.

To note about this clonotype: This sequence is one base from a far larger clone and is likely a read error. The V and J genes are TRBV10-1 and TRBJ2-1, with TRBD2 identical over 9 bases. This CDR3 is built from 15 residues. Germline V gene data show CDR1 as WNHNN and CDR2 as SYGVQD (reference sequence). CDR3: CASRPPGLASYEQFF. The CDR3 region has the DNA TGTGCCAGCAGACCCCCGGGACTAGCTTCCTACGAGCAGTTCTTC.

This chain connects TRBV12-3 or TRBV12-4 to TRBJ1-1, with D unresolved. Trimming removed 0 bases from V and 5 bases from J, with 4 bases in between. The CDR3 consists of 12 residues. The DNA of the CDR3 is TGTGCCAGCAGTTTAGCGGCAACTGAAGCTTTCTTT. Encoded protein: CASSLAATEAFF.

For this clonotype: Since a far larger clone is one base different, this is likely a read error. J is TRBJ2-1 and V is TRBV4-2; 12 bases match TRBD2. Germline CDR1 LGHNA, CDR2 YNFKEQ. Trimming removed 0 bases from V and 10 bases from J; junction bases left unmatched: 4. This CDR3 spans 15 amino acids. The chain's CDR3 is CASSQETSGSHEQFF. CDR3 bases: TGTGCCAGCAGCCAAGAGACTAGCGGGAGTCACGAGCAGTTCTTC.

Many counts were recorded for this clonotype. The chain carries TRBV27 and TRBJ2-3; D is undetermined. V gave up 0 bases and J gave up 0 bases, with 7 bases separating them. Germline values: CDR1 MNHEY, CDR2 SMNVEV (reference sequence). CDR3 size: 15 residues. For the CDR3, the DNA is TGTGCCAGCAGTTTATCGAGTGGGAGCACAGATACGCAGTATTTT. Its translation is CASSLSSGSTDTQYF.